This TCR beta chain was observed in a study of blood T cell repertoires in COVID-19. Clones were sequenced by immunoSEQ multiplex PCR, and TCRdb holds only the in-frame ones, with some missing. In the table there are about 310,000 clones, under 90% of which are singletons. Germline-derived CDR1 and CDR2 are LGHDT and YNNKEL (reference sequence). Trimming removed 0 bases at V and 7 bases at J, with 13 bases between. The CDR3 totals 15 residues. This clone showed up just once. This chain uses TRBV3-1 (or the pseudogene TRBV3-2) with TRBJ2-1, with D perhaps matching TRBD2 (6 bases). The sequencing sample was made of peripheral blood. This receptor was identified in a woman aged 25 to 45 with COVID-19, enrolled during active disease. CDR3 coding DNA: TGTGCCAGCAGCCAAGATCGGGTGGGGGGAAATGAGCAGTTCTTC. It specifies CASSQDRVGGNEQFF.